These T cell receptor beta chains were read from a single sample in a study of cytomegalovirus exposure and HLA in healthy donors. Libraries were prepared by immunoSEQ multiplex PCR; TCRdb keeps only in-frame clonotypes and omits some of them. Counted here are over 150,000 clones, roughly 86% occurring once; the ten biggest clones make up approximately 2%. Sequenced material: PBMCs. Every receptor here comes from a human donor in good health. CDR3s include the opening cysteine and the closing phenylalanine or tryptophan. A D gene is named only where the DNA matches it firmly. The listing skips clone size in some rows; elsewhere it reads once, few, many or a size class.

v_gene,j_gene,d_gene,abundance,CDR3nt,CDR3aa
TRBV18,TRBJ1-1,.,.,TGTGCCAGCTCACCACTTCGGACAGCGAACACTGAAGCTTTCTTT,CASSPLRTANTEAFF
TRBV7-2,TRBJ1-2,.,.,TGTGCCAGCAGCTTAGTTGCTCAGAACTATGGCTACACCTTC,CASSLVAQNYGYTF
TRBV5-1,TRBJ1-4,.,.,TGCGCCAGCAGCTTCGGACAGTCAACTAATGAAAAACTGTTTTTT,CASSFGQSTNEKLFF
TRBV7-8,TRBJ2-7,.,.,TGTGCCAGCAGCCGGACTCCGAGCTCCTACGAGCAGTACTTC,CASSRTPSSYEQYF
TRBV9,TRBJ1-4,.,once,TGTGCCAGCAGCCCCTCTGGGGCAGATTACGAAAAACTGTTTTTT,CASSPSGADYEKLFF
TRBV27,TRBJ2-7,TRBD2,.,TGTGCCAGCAGAAGACTAGCGGGAGGGAAGGTCCTCGAGCAGTACTTC,CASRRLAGGKVLEQYF
TRBV5-4,TRBJ1-2,.,.,TGTGCCAGCAGCTTGGACAGGGCCCTTATGAACTATGGCTACACCTTC,CASSLDRALMNYGYTF
TRBV5-6,TRBJ2-7,TRBD2,.,TGTGCCAGCAGCTTGTTGCTAGCGGGCGTCAACGAGCAGTACTTC,CASSLLLAGVNEQYF
TRBV25-1,TRBJ1-5,.,.,TGTGCCAGTCGGAGGGGAGACAATCAGCCCCAGCATTTT,CASRRGDNQPQHF
TRBV21-1,TRBJ1-5,.,.,TGTGCCAGCAGCAGGGCCAGGGTGAGACTTCGCAATCAGCCCCAGCATTTT,CASSRARVRLRNQPQHF
TRBV27,TRBJ1-5,.,.,TGTGCCAGCAGTTTCCGGAGCAATCAGCCCCAGCATTTT,CASSFRSNQPQHF
TRBV28,TRBJ1-4,.,few,TGTGCCAGCAGTGATCCGGACGGCGTAGACGGGGAACTGTTTTTT,CASSDPDGVDGELFF
TRBV18,TRBJ2-5,.,.,TGTGCCAGCTCACGAACTAGCATAGAGACCCAGTACTTC,CASSRTSIETQYF
TRBV7-9,TRBJ2-2,.,.,TGTGCCAGCAGCTTACAGGATCCCACCGGGGAGCTGTTTTTT,CASSLQDPTGELFF
TRBV5-1,TRBJ1-4,TRBD1,.,TGCGCCAGCGGGGTTCGGGACAGGAATGAAAAACTGTTTTTT,CASGVRDRNEKLFF
TRBV27,TRBJ2-5,TRBD2,.,TGTGCCAGCAGTTCCCCCGCTAGCGGGAGGGGCCTAGGGGAGACCCAGTACTTC,CASSSPASGRGLGETQYF
TRBV13,TRBJ1-2,.,.,TGTGCCAGCAGCCACAGGACAAACAGACTCAACTATGGCTACACCTTC,CASSHRTNRLNYGYTF
TRBV10-3,TRBJ2-1,TRBD2,.,TGTGCCATCAGTGAGATAACTAGCGGACCCAATGAGCAGTTCTTC,CAISEITSGPNEQFF
TRBV5-6,TRBJ1-2,.,.,TGTGCCAGCAGCCTTGACAGATATGGCTACACCTTC,CASSLDRYGYTF
TRBV5-1,TRBJ2-7,TRBD2,.,TGCGCCAGCAGCTTGGGGACTAGCGGGCCCTACGAGCAGTACTTC,CASSLGTSGPYEQYF
TRBV5-1,TRBJ1-1,TRBD1,.,TGCGCCAGCAGCTATTACCCCGGGACAGGGGGCGTCACTGAAGCTTTCTTT,CASSYYPGTGGVTEAFF
TRBV6-1,TRBJ2-7,TRBD1,.,TGTGCCAGCAGTGGGACAGGGGACGCCAAGCAGTACTTC,CASSGTGDAKQYF
TRBV6-5,TRBJ2-1,.,.,TGTGCCAGCAGTTCCCGGGGACTCACATCGCACAATGAGCAGTTCTTC,CASSSRGLTSHNEQFF
TRBV6-6,TRBJ2-2,.,once,TGTGCCAGCAGTTACGGTGGCAGGGGAAACACCGGGGAGCTGTTTTTT,CASSYGGRGNTGELFF
TRBV25-1,TRBJ2-5,.,.,TGTGCCAGCAGTGATCTTCCAGGGCAATCGAAAGAGACCCAGTACTTC,CASSDLPGQSKETQYF
TRBV27,TRBJ2-1,TRBD1,.,TGTGCCAGCAGTGAAATGTACAGGGGTCTAAGAGGAGGGTTCTTC,CASSEMYRGLRGGFF
TRBV4-2,TRBJ2-7,.,.,TGTGCCAGCAGCCAAGACCCTAGCGAGAGATCCTACGAGCAGTACTTC,CASSQDPSERSYEQYF
TRBV28,TRBJ2-1,.,.,TGTGCCAGCATCGGGAGCTCCTACAATGAGCAGTTCTTC,CASIGSSYNEQFF
TRBV7-6,TRBJ1-3,.,.,TGTGCCAGCAGCTTAAGGGGTGATGGAAACACCATATATTTT,CASSLRGDGNTIYF
TRBV5-6,TRBJ2-1,TRBD2,.,TGTGCCAGCACCCTAGCGGGGCTCTCCTACAATGAGCAGTTCTTC,CASTLAGLSYNEQFF
TRBV11-2,TRBJ2-3,.,once,TGTGCCAGCAGCTTCCGGGGGGCCGTAAGCACAGATACGCAGTATTTT,CASSFRGAVSTDTQYF
TRBV29-1,TRBJ1-1,TRBD1,.,TGCAGCGCTTCTATGACAGGGACTAGGAAGAACACTGAAGCTTTCTTT,CSASMTGTRKNTEAFF
TRBV4-3,TRBJ2-7,.,.,TGCGCCAGCAGCCAAGACACCTACGAGCAGTACTTC,CASSQDTYEQYF
TRBV11-2,TRBJ1-2,.,.,TGTGCCAGCAGCTTAGGAGACAGCGAGTATGGCTACACCTTC,CASSLGDSEYGYTF
TRBV6-1,TRBJ2-7,TRBD1,.,TGTGCCAGCAGGAAACCCGGGACAGGGGGTTTCGAGCAGTACTTC,CASRKPGTGGFEQYF
TRBV5-1,TRBJ2-1,TRBD2,.,TGCGCCAGCAGCTTTGTACCGGGACTACCCTACAATGAGCAGTTCTTC,CASSFVPGLPYNEQFF
TRBV4-3,TRBJ2-7,TRBD2,.,TGCGCCAGCAGCCAAGATAGTTTCCGGGGGGGGCAGTACTTC,CASSQDSFRGGQYF
TRBV10-3,TRBJ1-1,.,.,TGTGCCATCAGGGACAACGGTAGCAGGGCTTTCTTT,CAIRDNGSRAFF
TRBV5-6,TRBJ2-1,.,once,TGTGCCAGCAGCTTCCCCAGGACAGTTTACAATGAGCAGTTCTTC,CASSFPRTVYNEQFF
TRBV29-1,TRBJ2-7,.,.,TGCAGCGTTCAATCGCGGAGGGCCGAGATCGAGCAGTACTTC,CSVQSRRAEIEQYF
TRBV29-1,TRBJ2-7,TRBD1,few,TGCAGCGGCGGACAGGGTAACGAGCAGTACTTC,CSGGQGNEQYF
TRBV11-2,TRBJ1-6,.,.,TGTGCCAGCAGCTTAAAACACGCTTCACCCCTCCACTTT,CASSLKHASPLHF
TRBV19,TRBJ2-7,.,.,TGTGCCAGTAGTATAGGCCTAGGCTACGAGCAGTACTTC,CASSIGLGYEQYF